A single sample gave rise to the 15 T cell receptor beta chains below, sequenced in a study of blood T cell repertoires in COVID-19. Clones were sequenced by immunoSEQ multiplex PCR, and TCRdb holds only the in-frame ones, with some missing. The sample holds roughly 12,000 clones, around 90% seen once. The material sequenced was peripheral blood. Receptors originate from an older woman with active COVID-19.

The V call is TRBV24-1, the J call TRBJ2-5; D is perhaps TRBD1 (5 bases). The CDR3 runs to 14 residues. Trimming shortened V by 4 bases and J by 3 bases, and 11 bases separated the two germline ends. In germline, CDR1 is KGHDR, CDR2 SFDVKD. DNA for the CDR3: TGTGCCACCAGTGACCCCGGACACGAAGAGACCCAGTACTTC. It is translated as CATSDPGHEETQYF.

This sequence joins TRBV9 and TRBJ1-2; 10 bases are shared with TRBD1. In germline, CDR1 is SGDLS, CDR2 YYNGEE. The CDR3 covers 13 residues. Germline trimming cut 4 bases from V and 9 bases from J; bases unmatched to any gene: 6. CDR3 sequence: CASSIRQGASYTF. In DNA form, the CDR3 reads TGTGCCAGCAGCATACGACAGGGGGCGAGCTACACCTTC.

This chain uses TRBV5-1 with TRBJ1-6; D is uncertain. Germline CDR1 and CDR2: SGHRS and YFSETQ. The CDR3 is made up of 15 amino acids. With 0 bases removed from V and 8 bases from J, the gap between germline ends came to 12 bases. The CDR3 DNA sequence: TGCGCCAGCAGCTTGGCCTTGAGGAATTATTCACCCCTCCACTTT. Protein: CASSLALRNYSPLHF.

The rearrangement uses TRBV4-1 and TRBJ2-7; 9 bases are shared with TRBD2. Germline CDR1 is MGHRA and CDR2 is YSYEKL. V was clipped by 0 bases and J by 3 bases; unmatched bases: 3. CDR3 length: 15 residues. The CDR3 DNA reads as TGCGCCAGCAGCCAAGAAGGACTAGCGCGCTACGAGCAGTACTTC. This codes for CASSQEGLARYEQYF.

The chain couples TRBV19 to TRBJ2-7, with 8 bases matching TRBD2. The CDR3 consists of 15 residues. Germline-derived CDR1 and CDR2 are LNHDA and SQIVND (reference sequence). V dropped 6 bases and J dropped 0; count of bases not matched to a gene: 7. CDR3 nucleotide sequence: TGTGCCAGTAGCGACTCCGGGACTAGCTCCTACGAGCAGTACTTC. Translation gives CASSDSGTSSYEQYF.

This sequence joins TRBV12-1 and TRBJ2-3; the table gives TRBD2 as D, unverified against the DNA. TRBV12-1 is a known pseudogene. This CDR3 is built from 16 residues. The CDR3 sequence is CASSSETSGCTDTQYF. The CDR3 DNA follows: TGTGCCAGCAGCTCTGAGACTAGCGGCTGCACAGATACGCAGTATTTT.

The CDR3 DNA follows: TGTGCCTGGGACACCGTCTCCTACAATGAGCAGTTCTTC. Translated, it gives CAWDTVSYNEQFF. The chain uses TRBV30 and TRBJ2-1, with unresolved D. Germline V gene lookup returns CDR1 GTSNPN and CDR2 SVGIG (reference sequence). The CDR3 covers 13 residues. Trimming stripped 5 bases from V and 0 bases from J, with 8 bases between.

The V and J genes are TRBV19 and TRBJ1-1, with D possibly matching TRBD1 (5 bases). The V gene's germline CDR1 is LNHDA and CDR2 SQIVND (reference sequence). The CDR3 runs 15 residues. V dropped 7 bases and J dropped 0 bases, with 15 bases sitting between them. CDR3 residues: CASTHGGNMNTEAFF. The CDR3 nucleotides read TGTGCCAGTACTCATGGGGGGAACATGAACACTGAAGCTTTCTTT.

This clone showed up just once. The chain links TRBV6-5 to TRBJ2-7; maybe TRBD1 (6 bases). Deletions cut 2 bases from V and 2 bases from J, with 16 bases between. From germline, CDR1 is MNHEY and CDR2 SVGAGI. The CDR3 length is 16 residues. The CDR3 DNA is TGTGCCAGCAGTTACGGCGGATCAGGGGACCCCTACGAGCAGTACTTC. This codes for CASSYGGSGDPYEQYF.

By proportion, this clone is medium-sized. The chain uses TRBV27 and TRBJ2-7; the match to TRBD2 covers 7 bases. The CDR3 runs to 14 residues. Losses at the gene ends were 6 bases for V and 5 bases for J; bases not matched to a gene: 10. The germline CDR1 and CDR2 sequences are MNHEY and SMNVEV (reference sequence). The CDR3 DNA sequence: TGTGCCAGCAGACCTCGGAGGGAGGGCCACGAGCAGTACTTC. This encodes CASRPRREGHEQYF.

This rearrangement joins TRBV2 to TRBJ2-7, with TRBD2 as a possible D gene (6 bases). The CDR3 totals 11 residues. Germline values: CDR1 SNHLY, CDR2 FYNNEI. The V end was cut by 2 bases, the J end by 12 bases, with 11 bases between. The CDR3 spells CASSERSGLYF. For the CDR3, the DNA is TGTGCCAGCAGTGAACGTAGCGGCCTGTACTTC.

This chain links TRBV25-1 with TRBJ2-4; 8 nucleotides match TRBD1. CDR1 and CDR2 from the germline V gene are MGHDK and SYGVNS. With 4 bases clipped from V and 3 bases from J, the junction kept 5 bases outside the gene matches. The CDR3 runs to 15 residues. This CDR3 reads CASSAQGAGKNIQYF. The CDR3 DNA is TGTGCCAGCAGTGCTCAGGGGGCCGGCAAAAACATTCAGTACTTC.

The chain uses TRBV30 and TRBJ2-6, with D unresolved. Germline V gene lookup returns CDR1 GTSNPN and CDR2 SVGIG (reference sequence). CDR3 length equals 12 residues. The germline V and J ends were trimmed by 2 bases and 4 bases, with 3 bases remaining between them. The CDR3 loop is CAWSSGANVLTF. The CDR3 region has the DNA TGTGCCTGGAGTAGCGGGGCCAACGTCCTGACTTTC.

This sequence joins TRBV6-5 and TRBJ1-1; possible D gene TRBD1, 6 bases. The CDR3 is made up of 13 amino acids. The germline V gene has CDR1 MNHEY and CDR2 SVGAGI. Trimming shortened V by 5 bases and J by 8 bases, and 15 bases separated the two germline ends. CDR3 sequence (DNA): TGTGCCAGCAGTATTCCGGGACAACAAGAAGCTTTCTTT. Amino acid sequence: CASSIPGQQEAFF.

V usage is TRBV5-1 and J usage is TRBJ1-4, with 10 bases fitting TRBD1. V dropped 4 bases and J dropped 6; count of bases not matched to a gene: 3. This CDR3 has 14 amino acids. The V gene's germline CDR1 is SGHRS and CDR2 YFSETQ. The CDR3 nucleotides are TGCGCCAGCAGCCACGGACAGGGGGATGAAAAACTGTTTTTT. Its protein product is CASSHGQGDEKLFF.